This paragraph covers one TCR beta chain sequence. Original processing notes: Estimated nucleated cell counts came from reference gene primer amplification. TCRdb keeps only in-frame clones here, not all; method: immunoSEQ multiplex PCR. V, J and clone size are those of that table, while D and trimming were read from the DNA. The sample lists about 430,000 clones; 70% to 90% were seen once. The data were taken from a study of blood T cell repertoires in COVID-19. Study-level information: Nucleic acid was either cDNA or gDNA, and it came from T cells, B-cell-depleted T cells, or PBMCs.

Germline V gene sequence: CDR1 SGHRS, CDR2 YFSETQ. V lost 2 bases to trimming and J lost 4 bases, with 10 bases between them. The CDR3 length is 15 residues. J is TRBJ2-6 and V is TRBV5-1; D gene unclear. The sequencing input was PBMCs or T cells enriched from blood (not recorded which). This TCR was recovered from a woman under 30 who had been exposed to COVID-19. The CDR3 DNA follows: TGCGCCAGCAGCTTTCGACAATCGGGGGCCAACGTCCTGACTTTC. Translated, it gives CASSFRQSGANVLTF.